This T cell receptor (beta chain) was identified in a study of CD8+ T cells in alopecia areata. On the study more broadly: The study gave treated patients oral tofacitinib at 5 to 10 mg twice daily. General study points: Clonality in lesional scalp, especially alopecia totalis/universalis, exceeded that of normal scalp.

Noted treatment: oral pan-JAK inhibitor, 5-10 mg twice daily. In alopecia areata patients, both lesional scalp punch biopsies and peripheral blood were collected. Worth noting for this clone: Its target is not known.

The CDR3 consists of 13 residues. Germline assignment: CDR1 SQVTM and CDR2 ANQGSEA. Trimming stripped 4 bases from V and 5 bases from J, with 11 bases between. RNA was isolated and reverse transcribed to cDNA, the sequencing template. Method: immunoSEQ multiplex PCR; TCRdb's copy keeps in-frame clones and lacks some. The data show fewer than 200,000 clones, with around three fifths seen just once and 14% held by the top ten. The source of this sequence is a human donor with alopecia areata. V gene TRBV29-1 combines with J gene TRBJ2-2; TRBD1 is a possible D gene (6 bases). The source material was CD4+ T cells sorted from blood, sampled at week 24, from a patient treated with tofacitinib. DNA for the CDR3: TGCAGCGTTGTCAGGGGTCGGACCGGGGAGCTGTTTTTT. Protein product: CSVVRGRTGELFF.